This is a list of T cell receptor beta chains from one sample in a study of Graves' ophthalmopathy and Graves' hyperthyroidism. TCRdb passed the multiplex PCR reads through MiXCR, listing each CDR3 protein once. The sample yields about 400,000 distinct CDR3 sequences, over 15% seen once. The sequenced material came from peripheral blood. The origin of the receptors is a woman aged 18-29 years with stable Graves' hyperthyroidism. The CDR3 runs from the conserved cysteine through the conserved F or W. Each record gives: J gene, clone size, D gene, V gene, CDR3 DNA, CDR3 protein. The D gene is left open where the match is weak. A row's size may be missing; if present it is once, few, many or a size class.

J gene: TRBJ1-1
clone size: NA
D gene: NA
V gene: TRBV12-3/TRBV12-4
CDR3 DNA: TGTGCCAGCAGTTTATCTAGTAGGGGGGGCTTTACTGAAGCTTTCTTT
CDR3 protein: CASSLSSRGGFTEAFF

J gene: TRBJ2-7
clone size: many
D gene: NA
V gene: TRBV28
CDR3 DNA: TGTGCCAGCTCTACCATGGCCTACGAGCAGTACTTC
CDR3 protein: CASSTMAYEQYF

J gene: TRBJ2-7
clone size: NA
D gene: TRBD2
V gene: TRBV25-1
CDR3 DNA: TGTGCCAGCGGAGGGACTAGCGGTACCTACGAGCAGTACTTC
CDR3 protein: CASGGTSGTYEQYF

J gene: TRBJ2-7
clone size: NA
D gene: NA
V gene: TRBV7-9
CDR3 DNA: TGTGCCAGCAGCCCCCAATTCTTCGAGCAGTACTTC
CDR3 protein: CASSPQFFEQYF

J gene: TRBJ1-1
clone size: few
D gene: NA
V gene: TRBV5-1
CDR3 DNA: TGCGCCAGCAGCTTGGTGAGCGGCCCGTATTCTACTGAAGCTTTCTTT
CDR3 protein: CASSLVSGPYSTEAFF

J gene: TRBJ2-5
clone size: NA
D gene: TRBD1
V gene: TRBV12-3/TRBV12-4
CDR3 DNA: TGTGCCAGCAGTGTTGAGACAGGGGGCGGATTGAAGACCCAGTACTTC
CDR3 protein: CASSVETGGGLKTQYF

J gene: TRBJ2-5
clone size: NA
D gene: NA
V gene: TRBV25-1
CDR3 DNA: TGTGCCAGCAGACCTGCGGGCGGGCCTTCACGGGAGACCCAGTACTTC
CDR3 protein: CASRPAGGPSRETQYF

J gene: TRBJ1-3
clone size: many
D gene: NA
V gene: TRBV29-1
CDR3 DNA: TGCAGCGTTGCGGGGGCGCATGGAAACACCATATATTTT
CDR3 protein: CSVAGAHGNTIYF

J gene: TRBJ1-6
clone size: many
D gene: TRBD1
V gene: TRBV7-2
CDR3 DNA: TGTGCCAGCAGCTCCGGGACAGGGTACTATAATTCACCCCTCCACTTT
CDR3 protein: CASSSGTGYYNSPLHF

J gene: TRBJ1-1
clone size: many
D gene: NA
V gene: TRBV7-2
CDR3 DNA: TGTGCCAGCAGCCAGGGACTTATGAACACTGAAGCTTTCTTT
CDR3 protein: CASSQGLMNTEAFF

J gene: TRBJ1-1
clone size: few
D gene: NA
V gene: TRBV5-5
CDR3 DNA: TGTGCCAGCAGGTACTCGGGAGGGGAAACTGAAGCTTTCTTT
CDR3 protein: CASRYSGGETEAFF

J gene: TRBJ2-7
clone size: many
D gene: TRBD1
V gene: TRBV6-1
CDR3 DNA: TGTGCCAGCACGGGACGGGGACAGGGAACCTACGAGCAGTACTTC
CDR3 protein: CASTGRGQGTYEQYF

J gene: TRBJ1-5
clone size: many
D gene: NA
V gene: TRBV11-2
CDR3 DNA: TGTGCCAGCAGTTTAGGGTTGGGGAGCAATCAGCCCCAGCATTTT
CDR3 protein: CASSLGLGSNQPQHF

J gene: TRBJ1-1
clone size: many
D gene: NA
V gene: TRBV19
CDR3 DNA: TGTGCCAGTAGTATGAGGGCAGCTGAAGCTTTCTTT
CDR3 protein: CASSMRAAEAFF

J gene: TRBJ2-7
clone size: NA
D gene: TRBD1
V gene: TRBV20-1
CDR3 DNA: TGCAGTGCTAGAGAGGACAGGGACTACGAGCAGTACTTC
CDR3 protein: CSAREDRDYEQYF

J gene: TRBJ2-7
clone size: many
D gene: NA
V gene: TRBV10-3
CDR3 DNA: TGTGCCATCAGTGAGTCGGGGGTCGTAGACGGATACTCCTACGAGCAGTACTTC
CDR3 protein: CAISESGVVDGYSYEQYF

J gene: TRBJ2-7
clone size: few
D gene: NA
V gene: TRBV28
CDR3 DNA: TGTGCCAGCAGCCAATCGCGGGCCGGCGACGAGCAGTACTTC
CDR3 protein: CASSQSRAGDEQYF

J gene: TRBJ1-1
clone size: NA
D gene: TRBD1
V gene: TRBV11-2
CDR3 DNA: TGTGCCAGCAGCCTTCCGGGACAGGGCTATACTGAAGCTTTCTTT
CDR3 protein: CASSLPGQGYTEAFF

J gene: TRBJ2-2
clone size: many
D gene: NA
V gene: TRBV7-9
CDR3 DNA: TGTGCCAGCAGCTTAGGGATCACCGGGGAGCTGTTTTTT
CDR3 protein: CASSLGITGELFF

J gene: TRBJ1-5
clone size: many
D gene: NA
V gene: TRBV3-1
CDR3 DNA: TGTGCCAGCAGCCAAGATGGTCGATCCAATCAGCCCCAGCATTTT
CDR3 protein: CASSQDGRSNQPQHF

J gene: TRBJ2-5
clone size: many
D gene: NA
V gene: TRBV27
CDR3 DNA: TGTGCCAGCAGCTTGCAAGGCCCGGGAGTACTCGGGGAGACCCAGTACTTC
CDR3 protein: CASSLQGPGVLGETQYF

J gene: TRBJ1-2
clone size: NA
D gene: NA
V gene: TRBV6-2/TRBV6-3
CDR3 DNA: TGTGCCAGCAGTCCTACAGGGATCCCCCTCTACTATGGCTACACCTTC
CDR3 protein: CASSPTGIPLYYGYTF

J gene: TRBJ1-1
clone size: few
D gene: NA
V gene: TRBV2
CDR3 DNA: TGTGCCAGCACCCCCCTGCGGGGAAACACTGAAGCTTTCTTT
CDR3 protein: CASTPLRGNTEAFF

J gene: TRBJ1-2
clone size: NA
D gene: NA
V gene: TRBV5-1
CDR3 DNA: TGCGCCAGCAGTGGGCAGGGTGTTATCTATGGCTACACCTTC
CDR3 protein: CASSGQGVIYGYTF

J gene: TRBJ1-3
clone size: many
D gene: NA
V gene: TRBV6-5
CDR3 DNA: TGTGCCAGCAGTTACTCGAGTTGGATTGGGGGTGGAAACACCATATATTTT
CDR3 protein: CASSYSSWIGGGNTIYF

J gene: TRBJ2-7
clone size: NA
D gene: TRBD2
V gene: TRBV12-3/TRBV12-4
CDR3 DNA: TGTGCCAGCTGGACTAGCGGGCGTGTCGAGCAGTACTTC
CDR3 protein: CASWTSGRVEQYF

J gene: TRBJ1-2
clone size: many
D gene: TRBD1
V gene: TRBV5-4
CDR3 DNA: TGTGCCAGCAGCCCGGGGACAGGGTTTGGCTACACCTTC
CDR3 protein: CASSPGTGFGYTF

J gene: TRBJ1-5
clone size: many
D gene: TRBD1
V gene: TRBV12-3/TRBV12-4
CDR3 DNA: TGTGCCAGCAGTTTGACAGGGGGGTATCAGCCCCAGCATTTT
CDR3 protein: CASSLTGGYQPQHF

J gene: TRBJ1-2
clone size: many
D gene: TRBD1
V gene: TRBV5-4
CDR3 DNA: TGTGCCGGAAGGAGAGGGGGCAAGGGCTACACCTTC
CDR3 protein: CAGRRGGKGYTF

J gene: TRBJ2-5
clone size: NA
D gene: TRBD1
V gene: TRBV10-3
CDR3 DNA: TGTGCCATCTCTGACAGGGGGCAAGAGACCCAGTACTTC
CDR3 protein: CAISDRGQETQYF

J gene: TRBJ2-7
clone size: few
D gene: NA
V gene: TRBV11-3
CDR3 DNA: TGTGCCAGCAGCCGACATCAGGGAGTCTACGAGCAGTACTTC
CDR3 protein: CASSRHQGVYEQYF

J gene: TRBJ1-1
clone size: few
D gene: NA
V gene: TRBV5-1
CDR3 DNA: TGCGCCAGCAGCTCCGACGGGGGAAGAACTGAAGCTTTCTTT
CDR3 protein: CASSSDGGRTEAFF

J gene: TRBJ1-6
clone size: NA
D gene: NA
V gene: TRBV19
CDR3 DNA: TGTGCCAGTAGTATTGGGGCTAGCGGTTCACCCCTCCACTTT
CDR3 protein: CASSIGASGSPLHF

J gene: TRBJ1-1
clone size: few
D gene: TRBD1
V gene: TRBV4-2
CDR3 DNA: TGTGCCAGCAGCCCAGTGGGACAGGCCATGAACACTGAAGCTTTCTTT
CDR3 protein: CASSPVGQAMNTEAFF

J gene: TRBJ2-7
clone size: many
D gene: NA
V gene: TRBV28
CDR3 DNA: TGTGCCAGCAGTTCCCTTTCGACCCTAAGCTACGAGCAGTACTTC
CDR3 protein: CASSSLSTLSYEQYF

J gene: TRBJ2-7
clone size: many
D gene: TRBD2
V gene: TRBV11-2
CDR3 DNA: TGTGCCAGCAGCCGGGGACTAGCGGGGGGGGCTAAGCGAGAGCAGTACTTC
CDR3 protein: CASSRGLAGGAKREQYF

J gene: TRBJ2-2
clone size: many
D gene: TRBD1
V gene: TRBV28
CDR3 DNA: TGTGCCAGCAGTTCCAGGGGGTCTGGGGAGCTGTTTTTT
CDR3 protein: CASSSRGSGELFF

J gene: TRBJ1-2
clone size: many
D gene: NA
V gene: TRBV19
CDR3 DNA: TGTGCCAGTAGTATAGGCGCCAGAGCTAACTATGGCTACACCTTC
CDR3 protein: CASSIGARANYGYTF

J gene: TRBJ2-7
clone size: NA
D gene: TRBD1
V gene: TRBV7-8
CDR3 DNA: TGTGCCAGCAGCCAAGCCGGGACAGCGATTAATTTCTACGAGCAGTACTTC
CDR3 protein: CASSQAGTAINFYEQYF

J gene: TRBJ2-2
clone size: many
D gene: TRBD1
V gene: TRBV5-6
CDR3 DNA: TGTGCCAGCAGCACGGGACAGCTACATGGTGGGACCGGGGAGCTGTTTTTT
CDR3 protein: CASSTGQLHGGTGELFF

J gene: TRBJ1-6
clone size: many
D gene: NA
V gene: TRBV6-2/TRBV6-3
CDR3 DNA: TGTGCCAGCAGTCCCAGACAGGACGCCTATAATTCACCCCTCCACTTT
CDR3 protein: CASSPRQDAYNSPLHF

J gene: TRBJ2-3
clone size: many
D gene: NA
V gene: TRBV6-1
CDR3 DNA: TGTGCCAGCAGTGACTCTCCCCTCACAGATACGCAGTATTTT
CDR3 protein: CASSDSPLTDTQYF

J gene: TRBJ1-2
clone size: NA
D gene: NA
V gene: TRBV5-8
CDR3 DNA: TGTGCCAGCAGACCGACCCTGACGGACTTCTATGGCTACACCTTC
CDR3 protein: CASRPTLTDFYGYTF

J gene: TRBJ2-5
clone size: NA
D gene: NA
V gene: TRBV20-1
CDR3 DNA: TGCAGTGCTAGGGCCTCCCAAGAGACCCAGTACTTC
CDR3 protein: CSARASQETQYF

J gene: TRBJ1-3
clone size: NA
D gene: NA
V gene: TRBV18
CDR3 DNA: TGTGCCAGCTCACCCTCGACAGTCTCTGGAAACACCATATATTTT
CDR3 protein: CASSPSTVSGNTIYF

J gene: TRBJ1-1
clone size: many
D gene: NA
V gene: TRBV12-3/TRBV12-4
CDR3 DNA: TGTGCCAGCAGACCTGGGGTTAGGTACACTGAAGCTTTCTTT
CDR3 protein: CASRPGVRYTEAFF

J gene: TRBJ1-1
clone size: NA
D gene: NA
V gene: TRBV19
CDR3 DNA: TGTGCCAGTAGTCACCAGGGGATGGGCACTGAAGCTTTCTTT
CDR3 protein: CASSHQGMGTEAFF

J gene: TRBJ1-3
clone size: few
D gene: TRBD1
V gene: TRBV19
CDR3 DNA: TGTGCCAGTAGTATGACAGGGGGCTACACCATATATTTT
CDR3 protein: CASSMTGGYTIYF